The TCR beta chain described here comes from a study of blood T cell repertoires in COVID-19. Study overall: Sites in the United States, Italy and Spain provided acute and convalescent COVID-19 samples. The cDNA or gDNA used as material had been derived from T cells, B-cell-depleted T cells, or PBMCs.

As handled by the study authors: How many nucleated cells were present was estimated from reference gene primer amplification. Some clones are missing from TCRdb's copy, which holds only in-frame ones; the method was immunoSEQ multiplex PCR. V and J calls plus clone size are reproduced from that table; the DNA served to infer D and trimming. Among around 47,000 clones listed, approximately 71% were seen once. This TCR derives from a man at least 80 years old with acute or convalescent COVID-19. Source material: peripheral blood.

The CDR3 loop reads CASSLNLGQGYGYTF. CDR3 bases: TGTGCCAGCAGTCTAAACCTGGGACAGGGGTATGGCTACACCTTC. The genes are TRBV6-2 or TRBV6-3 and TRBJ1-2; 10 nucleotides agree with TRBD1. This CDR3 is built from 15 residues. Trimming at V came to 5 bases and at J to 5 bases, leaving 8 bases not matched to a gene. CDR1 is MNHEY, CDR2 SVGEGT, per germline.